This entry lists 22 T cell receptor beta chains sequenced from one sample in a study of T cells in Graves' hyperthyroidism and ophthalmopathy. Authors of the study amplified TCR beta CDR3 regions from RNA transcripts. During a first-round RT-PCR of the TCR CDR3, the HTBI primer set was used. Each CDR3 protein is one row after TCRdb ran MiXCR on the multiplex PCR reads. The repertoire includes 550,000 to 800,000 distinct CDR3 sequences, 17% of them detected once, and around 16% sits in the top ten. Material for sequencing was blood. Every receptor here comes from a man in his fifties or sixties with Graves' hyperthyroidism.

The V and J genes are TRBV20-1 and TRBJ2-1; 9 nucleotides align to TRBD1. The CDR3 spans 15 residues. The ends lost 5 bases at V and 2 bases at J; junction bases unmatched: 7. Germline CDR1 is DFQATT and CDR2 is SNEGSKA (reference sequence). The CDR3 is CSAPPRDRAYNEQFF. CDR3 coding DNA: TGCAGTGCTCCACCCCGGGACAGGGCCTACAATGAGCAGTTCTTC.

This chain uses TRBV9 with TRBJ2-2; the match to TRBD2 covers 7 bases. Per germline, CDR1 SGDLS and CDR2 YYNGEE. The CDR3 runs 15 residues. With 3 bases clipped from V and 4 bases from J, the junction kept 6 bases outside the gene matches. The CDR3 is CASSELRGGTGELFF. For the CDR3, the DNA is TGTGCCAGCAGCGAACTTCGCGGGGGCACCGGGGAGCTGTTTTTT.

This clonotype was observed many times. This chain connects TRBV11-2 to TRBJ2-7; 9 bases map to TRBD1. From germline, CDR1 is SGHAT and CDR2 FQNNGV. V gave up 1 base and J gave up 3 bases; unmatched junction bases: 7. The CDR3 runs 16 residues. The DNA for the CDR3 is TGTGCCAGCAGCTTAGCTGGGACAGGGTTCTACTACGAGCAGTACTTC. The encoded protein is CASSLAGTGFYYEQYF.

This clonotype came up a few times. The J gene is TRBJ2-2, the V gene TRBV15; 9 nucleotides align to TRBD2. V lost 8 bases, J lost 4 bases, and 8 bases stayed unmatched. The CDR3 has 15 amino acids. From germline, CDR1 is LNHNV and CDR2 YYDKDF (reference sequence). The CDR3 DNA reads TGTGCCACCCTTCCTGGCGGGAGGGCCACCGGGGAGCTGTTTTTT. Residues: CATLPGGRATGELFF.

This clonotype has a handful of counts. The rearrangement joins TRBV19 to TRBJ2-1, with 8 nucleotides matching TRBD1. V trimming: 4 bases; J trimming: 8 bases; junction bases outside the gene matches: 7. CDR3 length: 14 amino acids. Germline loops: CDR1 LNHDA, CDR2 SQIVND (reference sequence). The CDR3 sequence: CASSKQGELHEQFF. CDR3 bases: TGTGCCAGTAGTAAACAGGGGGAACTGCATGAGCAGTTCTTC.

Many counts were recorded for this clonotype. The rearrangement joins TRBV19 to TRBJ2-7; 13 nucleotides agree with TRBD2. The CDR3 has 18 residues. The trim removed 3 bases at V and 2 bases at J, leaving 10 bases unmatched. Germline CDR1 is LNHDA and CDR2 is SQIVND (reference sequence). This CDR3 is CASSIGGTSGIETYEQYF. DNA for the CDR3: TGTGCCAGTAGTATCGGGGGGACTAGCGGGATCGAGACCTACGAGCAGTACTTC.

This clonotype was picked up many times. This rearrangement joins TRBV12-3 or TRBV12-4 to TRBJ1-3; D is unclear. The CDR3 runs to 13 residues. Trimming took 8 bases from V and 0 from J, leaving 8 bases between them. CDR3 region: CASGSHSGNTIYF. DNA of the CDR3: TGTGCCAGCGGCAGCCACTCTGGAAACACCATATATTTT.

The genes are TRBV11-2 and TRBJ2-2; TRBD2 aligns across 11 bases. Germline CDR1 reads SGHAT; CDR2 reads FQNNGV. The CDR3 loop spans 17 amino acids. The V segment lost 4 bases and the J segment 1 base; nucleotides outside the gene matches: 5. CDR3 protein: CASSSGTSGENTGELFF. CDR3 sequence (DNA): TGTGCCAGCAGCTCCGGGACTAGCGGTGAGAACACCGGGGAGCTGTTTTTT.

This clonotype has a count of ten or more. The chain combines TRBV7-2 with TRBJ2-3; D unclear. V shed 2 bases and J shed 2 bases, with 8 bases lying between them. Germline V CDR1 and CDR2: SGHTA, FQGNSA. The CDR3 is made up of 14 amino acids. The CDR3 region is CASSLSQNTDTQYF. DNA for the CDR3: TGTGCCAGCAGCTTATCCCAGAACACAGATACGCAGTATTTT.

Here the CDR3 DNA reads TGTGCCAGCACAGACACCCTTGCACTAGCGGCCTACGAGCAGTACTTC. Protein: CASTDTLALAAYEQYF. The J gene is TRBJ2-7, the V gene TRBV16, with 8 bases identical to TRBD2. From germline, CDR1 is KGHSY and CDR2 FQNENV. With V trimmed by 7 bases and J by 2 bases, 13 bases remained unmatched. This CDR3 is built from 16 residues.

This clonotype was counted ten times or more. V and J are TRBV6-5 and TRBJ2-7; 7 positions match TRBD2. With V trimmed by 4 bases and J by 2 bases, 5 bases remained unmatched. The length of the CDR3 is 14 residues. The V gene's germline CDR1 is MNHEY and CDR2 SVGAGI. The CDR3, as DNA: TGTGCCAGCAGTTCTGCTAGCGGCACCTACGAGCAGTACTTC. Its protein product is CASSSASGTYEQYF.

This clonotype was observed a few times. The rearrangement links TRBV6-1 to TRBJ1-3, with D perhaps TRBD1 (5 bases). From germline, CDR1 is MNHNS and CDR2 SASEGT. Trimming left V 9 bases short and J 0 bases short, with 9 bases between. The CDR3 runs 13 residues. The CDR3 DNA reads as TGTGCCAGTGCTGGGGCCTCTGGAAACACCATATATTTT. Protein sequence: CASAGASGNTIYF.

This clonotype has only a few counts. The chain employs TRBV7-8 and TRBJ2-7; D tentatively reads TRBD1 or TRBD2 (6 bases each). CDR1 and CDR2 (germline): SGHVS, FQNEAQ. The CDR3 covers 15 residues. V was pared by 5 bases and J by 4 bases, with 18 bases between. The CDR3 reads CASSLLGGRRYEQYF. DNA of the CDR3: TGTGCCAGCAGCCTCCTAGGGGGGAGAAGGTACGAGCAGTACTTC.

Ten or more counts support this clonotype. V gene TRBV7-2 combines with J gene TRBJ2-5, with D perhaps being TRBD1 or TRBD2 (5 bases each). CDR3 length equals 14 residues. The V gene lost 1 base and the J gene lost 5 bases, with 11 bases spanning the gap. Germline V gene lookup returns CDR1 SGHTA and CDR2 FQGNSA. The chain's CDR3 is CASSLGGAQETQYF. The DNA of the CDR3 is TGTGCCAGCAGCTTAGGAGGGGCTCAGGAGACCCAGTACTTC.

There are many counts of this clonotype. V is TRBV9 and J is TRBJ2-1; TRBD2 matches at 10 bases. V shed 0 bases, J shed 6 bases, and the junction held 15 bases outside the gene matches. The germline gives CDR1 SGDLS, CDR2 YYNGEE. The CDR3 sequence is 19 residues long. CDR3 DNA: TGTGCCAGCAGCGTAGGGGCCGCAGGCTTACTAGCGGGATTCAATGAGCAGTTCTTC. This gives the protein CASSVGAAGLLAGFNEQFF. Variable domain in full (rest from reference TRBV9 and TRBJ2-1): DSGVTQTPKHLITATGQRVTLRCSPRSGDLSVYWYQQSLDQGLQFLIQYYNGEERAKGNILERFSAQQFPDLHSELNLSSLELGDSALYFCASSVGAAGLLAGFNEQFFGPGTRLTVL.

This clonotype was seen repeatedly, ten times or more. The J gene is TRBJ1-5, the V gene TRBV12-3 or TRBV12-4, with D uncertain. The V and J ends lost 6 bases and 1 base respectively, with 16 bases between them. This CDR3 comprises 16 residues. CDR3 sequence: CASSSQPTASNQPQHF. CDR3 nucleotides: TGTGCCAGCAGCTCCCAACCTACTGCGAGCAATCAGCCCCAGCATTTT.

In its sample, this clonotype was seen many times. V and J are TRBV7-2 and TRBJ2-7; 13 bases line up with TRBD2. Unmatched junction bases numbered 5, after V lost 5 bases and J lost 4 bases. Germline CDR1 reads SGHTA; CDR2 reads FQGNSA. This CDR3 spans 15 amino acids. The CDR3, as DNA: TGTGCCAGCAGCAATAGACTAGCGGGAGGATACGAGCAGTACTTC. Translation gives CASSNRLAGGYEQYF.

Notes on this clonotype: A much more abundant neighbour one base away suggests this may be a read error. The rearrangement uses TRBV30 and TRBJ2-3; TRBD2 matches at 10 bases. The CDR3 has 15 residues. CDR1 is GTSNPN, CDR2 SVGIG, per germline (reference sequence). As DNA, the CDR3 is TGTGCCTGGTCGCTAGGACTAGCGGACACAGATGCGCAGTATTTT. Protein sequence: CAWSLGLADTDAQYF.

V is TRBV28 and J is TRBJ1-1; D call uncertain. V dropped 6 bases and J dropped 1 base, with 15 bases sitting between them. The CDR3 sequence is 15 residues long. The germline V gene encodes CDR1 MDHEN and CDR2 SYDVKM. CDR3 in amino acids: CASRGWVPGNTEAFF. The CDR3 bases are TGTGCCAGCAGGGGTTGGGTTCCAGGGAACACTGAAGCTTTCTTT.

The sample holds many counts of this clonotype. This chain uses TRBV3-1 with TRBJ2-5; D ambiguous. The CDR3 is made up of 15 amino acids. V shed 3 bases and J shed 4 bases, with 15 bases lying between them. Germline V gene lookup returns CDR1 LGHDT and CDR2 YNNKEL (reference sequence). The CDR3 loop is CASSHPYSVGETQYF. For the CDR3, the DNA is TGTGCCAGCAGCCATCCGTATTCGGTGGGAGAGACCCAGTACTTC.

The gene calls are TRBV7-2 and TRBJ2-3, with D tentatively TRBD1 (7 bases). The CDR3 sequence is 15 residues long. Trimming removed 0 bases from V and 5 bases from J, with 12 bases in between. CDR1 SGHTA and CDR2 FQGNSA come from the germline V gene. CDR3 sequence (DNA): TGTGCCAGCAGCTTAGCGGTCAGGGGGGTAGATACGCAGTATTTT. Its protein product is CASSLAVRGVDTQYF.

This rearrangement joins TRBV6-1 to TRBJ1-1; D gene unclear. The V end lost 8 bases, the J end lost 8 bases, and 15 bases lay between the germline ends. Germline assignment: CDR1 MNHNS and CDR2 SASEGT. The CDR3 extends over 12 amino acids. CDR3 residues: CASSMVSAEAFF. In DNA, the CDR3 is TGTGCCAGCTCCATGGTGAGTGCAGAAGCTTTCTTT.